This T cell receptor (beta chain) was found in a study of shared clonotypes between healthy human individuals (dated by TCRdb to 2020 to 2022). The study in broad terms: A couple of women and a few men aged 18 to 49 years were included in the cohort. To estimate repertoire size and how much clonotype sharing occurs between individuals, the study deeply sequenced the blood TCR repertoires of a handful of healthy adults. Different laboratories and diverse techniques were used to prepare libraries and sequence TCR repertoires, to increase sequencing depth and limit assay-specific biases. Each donor's leukapheresis produced roughly between roughly 0.94 and 9.5 billion PBMCs. Per donor, three plates each were used for CD4 naive and CD4 memory, two for CD8 naive, and one for CD8 memory.

General study outcomes and caveats: Naive subsets generally had larger estimated clonotype richness than memory subsets did. Because the study included only a small number of donors, the genetic and exposure-history diversity represented was limited. Across a handful of donors, approximately 4.6% of naive CD4, roughly 3.5% of naive CD8, roughly 2.2% of memory CD4, and about 0.4% of memory CD8 clonotypes were shared. Higher generation probabilities were observed for clonotypes shared by all four sorted-subset donors than for non-shared clonotypes. Pairwise subsampling indicated that sequencing depth was expected to affect the degree of clonotype sharing among donors. Rarefaction of sorted-subset datasets indicated incomplete sequencing despite the large sequencing depth. Sampling was limited to blood, and TCR repertoires in tissue likely differ from TCR repertoires in blood.

Concerning this clone: Its recognized antigen is unknown. Base quality data are lacking; no much larger clone is found one base away.

TCR CDR3 regions were amplified from genomic DNA by multiplex PCR using the deep immunoSEQ assay. For each cell subset, the extracted genomic DNA was distributed evenly across all wells of several immunoSEQ 96-well plates, and each plate served as one replicate. For sorted subsets, around 200 ng genomic DNA, equal to 30,000 or so T cell genomes, was loaded into each replicate PCR. Purified libraries were measured with a Qubit 3.0 fluorometer, size-checked on a Bioanalyzer 2100, and measured again with the KAPA Library Quantification kit. Every immunoSEQ 96-well plate was sequenced on a dedicated single-read 150-cycle Illumina NextSeq 550 flow cell. Concerning the study's data processing: Because the immunoSEQ output included only junctional sequences and no quality scores, the filtering could not be the same as the filtering used for full-length reads. To assign V/J genes and CDR3, sequences were annotated using PyIR, a Python wrapper for IgBLAST v1.9, with IMGT germline references. Reads were removed for weak V/J assignments (E-value above 1e-6), missing CDR3, stop codons, out-of-frame junctions, or ambiguous translated residues. V3J clonotypes were defined as sequences sharing an identical inferred V gene, J gene, and CDR3 amino acid sequence. The percentage overlap between two repertoires was calculated by dividing the number of shared unique clonotypes by the size of the smaller repertoire. Three approaches were used to assess repertoire richness: RTK rarefaction, the Chao1 estimator, and Recon v2.1 estimates of unobserved clonotypes. Generation probabilities for all TCRbeta clonotypes obtained by the gDNA method from a handful of donors were computed using OLGA. Not all clones reach the TCRdb copy of this immuneACCESS table, which keeps in-frame sequences only. Checked studies attribute under half of the gap to unresolved V genes and leave the rest unexplained. V and J calls and clone size follow that table, whereas D and trimming were derived from the DNA. The sample yields 2 million or so clones; roughly 94% were counted once. 0.13% of the sample is taken by the ten largest.

The CDR3 has 15 amino acids, counting the end cysteine and phenylalanine. Of the read, only the CDR3 DNA is kept; its 45 bases are in frame from base 1. For this chain, trimming is 6 bases at the V end and 1 base at the J end, and the number of junction bases without a gene match is 2. The germline V gene sets CDR1 to MGHDK and CDR2 to SYGVNS. The donors were healthy, HIV-negative adults with no recently reported acute infections or vaccinations. Only Caucasian adults living in Nashville, Tennessee, USA were represented among the donors. CD4+ T cells were enriched through magnetic negative selection, after which naive cells were positively selected on CD45RA and the remaining negative fraction served as the memory subset. Blood was collected by leukapheresis, and PBMCs were isolated by Ficoll-Histopaque density gradient centrifugation and then cryopreserved in liquid nitrogen vapor phase. Purity and quantity of every magnetically sorted T cell population were checked by analytical flow cytometry. Genomic DNA was isolated from every sorted fraction and measured by UV absorbance on a Nanodrop 2000c.

This receptor was obtained from a man between 18 and 29 years old in good health. Specimen: naive CD4+ T cells sorted from blood. Sample cell subset or site, as interpreted from the label and publication: CD45RA+ positively selected. The chain was built from TRBV25-1 and TRBJ1-6, with 8 junctional bases fitting TRBD1. The CDR3 has the sequence CASSRDRSYNSPLHF. The sequenced DNA: TGTGCCAGCAGCCGGGACAGGTCCTATAATTCACCCCTCCACTTT.